This T cell receptor beta chain was identified in a study of T cell changes during pregnancy in multiple sclerosis (dated 2019 in TCRdb). Looking at the study overall: Changes in the T cell repertoire over the course of pregnancy were examined in this study in women with multiple sclerosis.

Library preparation employed the immunoSEQ multiplex PCR assay. As stored in TCRdb, this immuneACCESS dataset retains in-frame rearrangements with V and J assigned. A fraction of the clones does not appear; measured against another copy, unresolved V genes explain less than half of the discrepancy, and the remainder lacks a known reason. The sample data list more than 85,000 clones, and about 94% of these were observed just once. 0.9% of the sample rests with the top ten. The CDR3 sequence holds 17 residues, the cysteine and phenylalanine included. CDR3 DNA only is kept here, 51 bases in frame from base 1. The germline V gene sets CDR1 to SGHDN and CDR2 to FVKESK. V loses 0 bases, J loses 2 bases, and the germline ends lie 17 bases apart. To note about this clone: Its target antigen remains unknown. The input lacks base qualities; no much larger clone sits a single base away.

The sample was peripheral blood, taken before pregnancy. The TCR sequence derives from a female donor with multiple sclerosis, enrolled in a pregnancy study. The chain links TRBV14 with TRBJ2-7; too little of a D gene remains to name it. The nucleotide sequence reads TGTGCCAGCAGCCAAGATCGCGTTATCGGTCGCGCCTACGAGCAGTACTTC. Translation gives CASSQDRVIGRAYEQYF.